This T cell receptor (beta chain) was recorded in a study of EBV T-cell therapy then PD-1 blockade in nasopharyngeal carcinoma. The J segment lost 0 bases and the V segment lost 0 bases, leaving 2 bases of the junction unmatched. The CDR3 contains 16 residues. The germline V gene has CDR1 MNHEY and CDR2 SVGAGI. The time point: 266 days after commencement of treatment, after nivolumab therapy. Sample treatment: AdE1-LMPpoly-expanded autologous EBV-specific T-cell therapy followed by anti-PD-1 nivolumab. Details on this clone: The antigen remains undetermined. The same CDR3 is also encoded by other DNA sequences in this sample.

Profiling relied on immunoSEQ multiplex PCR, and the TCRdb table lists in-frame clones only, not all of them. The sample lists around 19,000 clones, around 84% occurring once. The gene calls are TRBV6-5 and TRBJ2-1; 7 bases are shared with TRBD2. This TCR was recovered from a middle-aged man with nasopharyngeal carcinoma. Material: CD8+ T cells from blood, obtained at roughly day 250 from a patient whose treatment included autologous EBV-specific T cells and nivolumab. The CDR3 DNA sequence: TGTGCCAGCAGTTACTCTGGGGGGGGCTCCTACAATGAGCAGTTCTTC. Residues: CASSYSGGGSYNEQFF.